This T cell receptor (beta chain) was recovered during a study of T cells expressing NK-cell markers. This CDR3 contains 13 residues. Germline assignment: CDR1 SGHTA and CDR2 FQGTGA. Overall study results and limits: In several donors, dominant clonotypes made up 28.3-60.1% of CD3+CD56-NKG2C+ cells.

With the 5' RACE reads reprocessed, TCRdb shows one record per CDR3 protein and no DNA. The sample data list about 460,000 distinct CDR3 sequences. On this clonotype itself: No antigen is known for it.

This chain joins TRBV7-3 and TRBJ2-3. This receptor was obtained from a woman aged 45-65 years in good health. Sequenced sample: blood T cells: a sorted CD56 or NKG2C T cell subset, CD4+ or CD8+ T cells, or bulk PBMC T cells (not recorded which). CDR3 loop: CASSLREQDTQYF.